The clone carrying this T cell receptor (beta chain) occurred a few times. Its antigen is undetermined. As to time point: newly diagnosed GD, antithyroid drugs for less than 3 months. RNA isolated from PBMCs was used to make the TCR library. This record belongs to a study of regulatory T cells in long-lasting Graves disease. General study points: New patients shared over 800 public clonotypes, fewer than the approximately 2,500 shared by persistent patients.

In germline, CDR1 is MNHNS, CDR2 SASEGT. With 3 bases removed from V and 4 bases from J, the gap between germline ends came to 4 bases. The CDR3 has 12 residues. CDR3 regions were amplified by Arm-PCR using iRepertoire HTBI primers to build TCR beta libraries. Each CDR3 protein gets one entry after TCRdb re-called the multiplex PCR reads with MiXCR. The sample consists of a few hundred thousand distinct CDR3 sequences, 16% of them appearing once. This sample was also put to use in a study of T cells in Graves' hyperthyroidism and ophthalmopathy. Per that paper: Using the HTBI primer set, a first-round RT-PCR was run on the TCR CDR3. A median 6.5 months before onset, the model predicted ophthalmopathy.

The clonotype comes from a man aged 40-49 years with Graves disease. Here the sequenced sample was peripheral blood mononuclear cells (PBMCs), taken at new diagnosis, from a patient treated with antithyroid drugs. This chain joins TRBV6-1 and TRBJ1-3; unclear D gene. CDR3 in amino acids: CASSEIGNTIYF. The CDR3 DNA follows: TGTGCCAGCAGTGAGATAGGAAACACCATATATTTT.